This T cell receptor (beta chain) was sequenced in a study of cytomegalovirus exposure and HLA in healthy donors. Study background: Out of approximately 400 genotyped donors, about 76% belonged to the Caucasian-associated ancestry cluster.

For this clone: Its antigen is unknown.

The PCR used 60 Vbeta and 13 Jbeta primers. Using immunoSEQ multiplex PCR, the repertoire was profiled, and TCRdb retains in-frame clones only, with some absent. The sample yields approximately 150,000 clones, about 80% seen once. From germline, CDR1 is LGHNA and CDR2 YNFKEQ. The CDR3 is 14 residues long. V was clipped by 7 bases and J by 5 bases; unmatched bases: 7. Study observations and caveats: Presence/absence analysis assumed near-uniform sequencing depth across donors.

The genes are TRBV4-2 and TRBJ2-1; 8 bases align to TRBD2. The material sequenced was PBMCs. The TCR originated in a woman in her 40s in good health and CMV-seronegative. CDR3 sequence reads: CASTSGSLNNEQFF. The CDR3 DNA reads as TGTGCCAGCACGAGCGGGAGTCTAAACAATGAGCAGTTCTTC.